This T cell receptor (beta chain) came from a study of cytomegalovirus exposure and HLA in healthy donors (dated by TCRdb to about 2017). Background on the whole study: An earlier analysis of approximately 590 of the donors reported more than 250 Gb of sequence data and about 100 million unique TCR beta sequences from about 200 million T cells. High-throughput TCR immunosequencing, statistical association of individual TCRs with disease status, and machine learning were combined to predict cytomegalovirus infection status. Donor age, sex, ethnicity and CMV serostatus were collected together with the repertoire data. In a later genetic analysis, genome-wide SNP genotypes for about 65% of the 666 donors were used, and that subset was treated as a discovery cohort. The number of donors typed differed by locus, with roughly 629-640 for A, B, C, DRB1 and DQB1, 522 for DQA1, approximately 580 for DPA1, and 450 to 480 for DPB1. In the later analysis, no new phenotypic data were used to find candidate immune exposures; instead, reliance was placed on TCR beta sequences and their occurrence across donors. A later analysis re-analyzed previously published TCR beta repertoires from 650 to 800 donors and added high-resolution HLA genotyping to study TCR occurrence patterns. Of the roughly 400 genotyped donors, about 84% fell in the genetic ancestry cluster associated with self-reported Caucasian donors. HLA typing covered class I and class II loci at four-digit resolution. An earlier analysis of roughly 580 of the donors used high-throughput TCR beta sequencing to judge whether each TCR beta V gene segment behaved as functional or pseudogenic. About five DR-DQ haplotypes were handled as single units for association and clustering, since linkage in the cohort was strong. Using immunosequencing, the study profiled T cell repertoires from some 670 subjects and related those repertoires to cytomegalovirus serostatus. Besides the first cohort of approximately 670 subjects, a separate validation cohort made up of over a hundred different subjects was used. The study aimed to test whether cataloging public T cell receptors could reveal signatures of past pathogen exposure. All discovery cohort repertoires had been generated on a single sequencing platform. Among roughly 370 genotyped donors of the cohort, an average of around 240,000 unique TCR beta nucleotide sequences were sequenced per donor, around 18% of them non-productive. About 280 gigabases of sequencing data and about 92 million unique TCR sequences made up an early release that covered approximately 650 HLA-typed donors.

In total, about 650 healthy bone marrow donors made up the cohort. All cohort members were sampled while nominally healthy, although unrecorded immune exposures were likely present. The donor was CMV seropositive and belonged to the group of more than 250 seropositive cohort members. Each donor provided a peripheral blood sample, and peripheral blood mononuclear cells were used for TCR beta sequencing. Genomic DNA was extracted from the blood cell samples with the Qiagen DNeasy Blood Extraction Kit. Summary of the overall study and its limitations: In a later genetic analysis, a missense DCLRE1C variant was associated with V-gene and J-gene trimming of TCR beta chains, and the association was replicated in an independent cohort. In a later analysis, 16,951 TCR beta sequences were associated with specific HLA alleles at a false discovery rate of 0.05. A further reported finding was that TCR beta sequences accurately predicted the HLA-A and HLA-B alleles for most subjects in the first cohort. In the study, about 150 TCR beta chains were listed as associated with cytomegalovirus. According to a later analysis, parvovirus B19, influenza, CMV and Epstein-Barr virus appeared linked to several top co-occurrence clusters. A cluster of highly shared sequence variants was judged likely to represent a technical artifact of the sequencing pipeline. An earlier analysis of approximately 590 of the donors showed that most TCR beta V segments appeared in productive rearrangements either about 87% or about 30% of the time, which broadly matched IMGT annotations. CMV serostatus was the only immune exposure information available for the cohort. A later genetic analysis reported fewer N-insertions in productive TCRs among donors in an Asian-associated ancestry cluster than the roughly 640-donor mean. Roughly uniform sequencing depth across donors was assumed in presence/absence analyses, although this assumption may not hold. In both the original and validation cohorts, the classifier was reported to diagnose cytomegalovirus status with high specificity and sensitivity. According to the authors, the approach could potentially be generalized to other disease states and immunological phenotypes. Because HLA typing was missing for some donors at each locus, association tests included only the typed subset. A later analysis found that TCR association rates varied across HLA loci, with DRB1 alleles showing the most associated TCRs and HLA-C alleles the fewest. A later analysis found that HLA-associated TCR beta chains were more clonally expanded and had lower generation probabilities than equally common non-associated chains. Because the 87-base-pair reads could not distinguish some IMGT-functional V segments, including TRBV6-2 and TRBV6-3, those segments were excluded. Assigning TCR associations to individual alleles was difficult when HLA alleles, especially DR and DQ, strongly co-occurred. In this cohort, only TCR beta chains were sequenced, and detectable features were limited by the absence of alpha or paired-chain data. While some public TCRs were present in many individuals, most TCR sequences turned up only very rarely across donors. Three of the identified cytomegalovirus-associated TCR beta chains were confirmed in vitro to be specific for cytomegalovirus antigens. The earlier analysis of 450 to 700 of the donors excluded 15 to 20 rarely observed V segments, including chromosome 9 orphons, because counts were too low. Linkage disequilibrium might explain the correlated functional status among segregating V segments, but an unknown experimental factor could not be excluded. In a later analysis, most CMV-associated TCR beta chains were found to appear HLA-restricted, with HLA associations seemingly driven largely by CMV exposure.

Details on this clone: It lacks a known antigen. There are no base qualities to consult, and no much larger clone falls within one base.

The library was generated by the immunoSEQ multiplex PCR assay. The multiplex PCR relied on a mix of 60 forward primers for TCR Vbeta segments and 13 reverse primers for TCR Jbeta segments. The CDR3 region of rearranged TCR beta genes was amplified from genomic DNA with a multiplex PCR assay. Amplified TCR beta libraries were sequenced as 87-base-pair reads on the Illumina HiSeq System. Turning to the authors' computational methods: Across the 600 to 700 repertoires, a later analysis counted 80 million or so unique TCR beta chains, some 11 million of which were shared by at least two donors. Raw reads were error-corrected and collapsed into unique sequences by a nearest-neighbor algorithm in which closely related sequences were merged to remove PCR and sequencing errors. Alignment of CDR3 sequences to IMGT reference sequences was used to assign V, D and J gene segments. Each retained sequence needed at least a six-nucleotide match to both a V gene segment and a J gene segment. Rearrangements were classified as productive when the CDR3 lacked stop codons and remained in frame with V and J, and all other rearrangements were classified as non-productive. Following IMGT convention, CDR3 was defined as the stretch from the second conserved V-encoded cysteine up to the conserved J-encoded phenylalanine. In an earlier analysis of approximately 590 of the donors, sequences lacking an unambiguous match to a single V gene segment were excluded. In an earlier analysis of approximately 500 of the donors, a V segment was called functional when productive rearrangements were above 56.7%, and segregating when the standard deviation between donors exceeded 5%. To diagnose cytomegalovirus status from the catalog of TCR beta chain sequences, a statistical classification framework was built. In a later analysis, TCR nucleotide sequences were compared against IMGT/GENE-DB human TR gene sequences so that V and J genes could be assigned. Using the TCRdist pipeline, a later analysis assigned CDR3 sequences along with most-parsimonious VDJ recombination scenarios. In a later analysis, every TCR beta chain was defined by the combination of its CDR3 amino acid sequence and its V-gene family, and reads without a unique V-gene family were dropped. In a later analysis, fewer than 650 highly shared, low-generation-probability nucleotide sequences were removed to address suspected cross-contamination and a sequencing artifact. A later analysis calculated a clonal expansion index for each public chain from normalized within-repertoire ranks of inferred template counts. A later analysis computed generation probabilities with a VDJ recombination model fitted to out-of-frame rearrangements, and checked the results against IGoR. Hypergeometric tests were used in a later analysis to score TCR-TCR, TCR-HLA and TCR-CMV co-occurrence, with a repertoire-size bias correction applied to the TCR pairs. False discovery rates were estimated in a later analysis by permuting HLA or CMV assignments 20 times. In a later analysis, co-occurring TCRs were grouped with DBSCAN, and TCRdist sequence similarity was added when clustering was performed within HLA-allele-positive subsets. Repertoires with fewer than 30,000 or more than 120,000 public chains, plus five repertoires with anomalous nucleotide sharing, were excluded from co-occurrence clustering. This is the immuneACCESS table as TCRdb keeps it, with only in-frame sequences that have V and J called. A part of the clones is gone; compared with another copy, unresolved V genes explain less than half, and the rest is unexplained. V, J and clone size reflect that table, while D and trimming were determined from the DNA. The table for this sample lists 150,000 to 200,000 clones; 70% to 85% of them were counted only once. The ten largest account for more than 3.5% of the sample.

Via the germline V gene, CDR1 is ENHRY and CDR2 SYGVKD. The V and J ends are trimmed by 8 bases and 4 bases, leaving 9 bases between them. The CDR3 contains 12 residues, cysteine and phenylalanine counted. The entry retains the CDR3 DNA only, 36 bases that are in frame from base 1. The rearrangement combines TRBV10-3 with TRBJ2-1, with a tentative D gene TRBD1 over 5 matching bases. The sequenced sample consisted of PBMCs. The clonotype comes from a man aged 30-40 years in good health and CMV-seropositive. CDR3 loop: CAIGALYNEQFF. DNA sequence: TGTGCCATCGGGGCCTTGTACAATGAGCAGTTCTTC.